Below, 4 T cell receptor beta chains from the same sample are listed, as sequenced in a study of beta chain features in type 1 diabetes. Notes on the study in general: A moderate, significant TCRB CDR3 shortening appeared in type 1 diabetes across four CD4+ subsets.

Expressed TCRB transcripts were sequenced after all isolated RNA was converted to cDNA. Using immunoSEQ multiplex PCR, the repertoire was profiled, and TCRdb retains in-frame clones only, with some absent. The sample records a few hundred thousand clones, about 10% being singletons. Antigen specificity for these receptors is unknown. The specimen sequenced was central memory CD4+ T cells from blood. These receptors came from a man under 40 with type 1 diabetes.

This clone has more than one count but fewer than ten. The chain uses TRBV5-1 and TRBJ1-1; no clear D gene. This CDR3 contains 14 residues. Germline V gene data show CDR1 as SGHRS and CDR2 as YFSETQ. V was cut by 4 bases and J by 0 bases, with 10 bases left in between. The CDR3 DNA sequence: TGCGCCAGCAGCCGGGCGGAGTTGAACACTGAAGCTTTCTTT. This translates into CASSRAELNTEAFF.

This clone was counted between two and nine times. The V call is TRBV5-1, the J call TRBJ2-5, with 12 bases identical to TRBD1. The trim removed 4 bases at V and 4 bases at J, leaving 2 bases unmatched. CDR1 SGHRS and CDR2 YFSETQ come from the germline V gene. The CDR3 covers 14 residues. The CDR3 DNA is TGCGCCAGCAGCGGGACAGGGGGCGGAGAGACCCAGTACTTC. Translating gives CASSGTGGGETQYF.

The chain carries TRBV7-9 and TRBJ1-5; 12 positions match TRBD1. The CDR3 has 16 residues. Germline V CDR1 and CDR2: SEHNR, FQNEAQ (reference sequence). The V and J ends lost 5 bases and 2 bases, in that order; junction bases with no gene match: 4. DNA for the CDR3: TGTGCCAGCAGCACGGGACAGGGGGCGGGCAATCAGCCCCAGCATTTT. Translated: CASSTGQGAGNQPQHF.

The chain has TRBV4-1 and TRBJ1-5, with 9 bases fitting TRBD1. Germline V gene data show CDR1 as MGHRA and CDR2 as YSYEKL. This CDR3 has 16 amino acids. Trimming removed 0 bases from V and 5 bases from J; junction bases left unmatched: 5. CDR3 in amino acids: CASSQDPGQGHQPQHF. DNA for the CDR3: TGCGCCAGCAGCCAAGACCCAGGACAGGGGCATCAGCCCCAGCATTTT.